This record concerns one TCR beta chain sequence. This record comes from a study of control samples from healthy donors and cancer patients. Generated by immunoSEQ multiplex PCR, the TCRdb table keeps only in-frame clones and is missing some. The sample records fewer than 150,000 clones, around 93% being singletons. Trimming removed 3 bases from V and 3 bases from J, with 10 bases in between. In germline, CDR1 is SGHNT, CDR2 YYREEE (reference sequence). The CDR3 sequence is 13 residues long. The chain combines TRBV5-4 with TRBJ2-7; D gene ambiguous. The sample was blood. This sequence originates from a man aged 18 to 29 in good health. CDR3: CASSSPRSYEQYF. The CDR3 DNA sequence: TGTGCCAGCAGCTCCCCCAGAAGCTACGAGCAGTACTTC.